This TCR beta chain was identified in a study of cytomegalovirus exposure and HLA in healthy donors. Study findings and constraints: Being productive about 87% or about 30% of the time was typical of most TCR beta V segments in an earlier analysis.

V gave up 0 bases and J gave up 5 bases, with 7 bases separating them. This CDR3 region has 14 residues. From germline, CDR1 is SGHTA and CDR2 FQGNSA. Note on this clone: Its antigen is not known.

The PCR made use of 60 Vbeta and 13 Jbeta primers. Data came from immunoSEQ multiplex PCR; TCRdb stores just in-frame clones and leaves some out. Of tens of thousands of clones in the sample, roughly 69% were seen once. The source of this sequence is a man between 50 and 59 years old in good health and CMV-seronegative. The chain recombines TRBV7-2 with TRBJ2-2; D may be TRBD2 (6 bases). The specimen sequenced was PBMCs. The CDR3 DNA sequence: TGTGCCAGCAGCTTAGCGGGGGGAACCGGGGAGCTGTTTTTT. Protein: CASSLAGGTGELFF.